Given below is one T cell receptor beta chain in context. Its specificity is not known. The entry originates in a study of cytomegalovirus exposure and HLA in healthy donors. Study-wide points: Likely technical artifact: a cluster of highly shared sequence variants. In most subjects, TCR beta sequences reportedly gave accurate predictions of HLA-A and HLA-B alleles. Rare TCR sequences predominated, though certain public TCRs were found in many donors. It was taken for granted in presence/absence analyses that sequencing depth across donors was roughly uniform.

The CDR3 has 15 amino acids. Germline CDR1 and CDR2: MNHEY and SVGAGI. Trimming cost V 0 bases and J 0 bases, with 6 bases left between them. In the PCR, 60 Vbeta and 13 Jbeta primers were used. Repertoires were generated with immunoSEQ multiplex PCR, while TCRdb's copy carries only in-frame clones and drops some. The sample comprises some 93,000 clones, roughly 9.4% of which are singletons, and just over 5% rests with the top ten. Sequencing was performed on PBMCs. This sequence originates from a man in his forties or fifties in good health and CMV-seropositive. This chain connects TRBV6-5 to TRBJ1-3, with unresolved D. CDR3 sequence (DNA): TGTGCCAGCAGTTACTCGAGGAGCTCTGGAAACACCATATATTTT. Amino acid sequence: CASSYSRSSGNTIYF.